This T cell receptor (beta chain) was sequenced during a study of T cells in Graves' hyperthyroidism and ophthalmopathy. Broader study findings: Before onset, ophthalmopathy was predicted by the model a median around 6 months earlier.

The PBMCs were sourced from fresh peripheral blood (about 10 ml). This clonotype was detected many times. What it recognizes is unknown. CDR3 length equals 16 residues. The germline V and J ends were trimmed by 1 base and 0 bases, with 10 bases remaining between them. The germline V gene has CDR1 SGHTA and CDR2 FQGNSA. Amplified TCR beta CDR3 regions came from RNA transcripts. First-round RT-PCR of the TCR CDR3 relied on the HTBI primer set. Each CDR3 protein is one row after TCRdb ran MiXCR on the multiplex PCR reads. The table records approximately 590,000 distinct CDR3 sequences, about a sixth of them present only once.

Sequences were obtained from blood. The chain uses TRBV7-2 and TRBJ1-5; D gene uncertain. This sequence was found in a woman in her twenties or thirties with Graves' hyperthyroidism. CDR3 amino acids: CASSLGPPDSNQPQHF. The DNA for the CDR3 is TGTGCCAGCAGCTTAGGGCCGCCTGATAGCAATCAGCCCCAGCATTTT. Supplemented by reference TRBV7-2 and TRBJ1-5, the full variable domain reads GAGVSQSPSNKVTEKGKDVELRCDPISGHTALYWYRQSLGQGLEFLIYFQGNSAPDKSGLPSDRFSAERTGGSVSTLTIQRTQQEDSAVYLCASSLGPPDSNQPQHFGDGTRLSIL.